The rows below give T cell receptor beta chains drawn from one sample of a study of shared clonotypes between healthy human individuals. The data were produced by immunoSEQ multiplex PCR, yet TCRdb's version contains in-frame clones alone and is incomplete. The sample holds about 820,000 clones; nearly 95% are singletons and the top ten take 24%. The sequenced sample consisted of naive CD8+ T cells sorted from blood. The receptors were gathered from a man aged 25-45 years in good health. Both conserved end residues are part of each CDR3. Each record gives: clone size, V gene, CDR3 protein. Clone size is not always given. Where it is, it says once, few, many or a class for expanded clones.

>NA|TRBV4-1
CASSQVQGAVNGYTF
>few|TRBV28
CASSSGTEYEQYF
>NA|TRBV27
CASSSGSSYEQYF
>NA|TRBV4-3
CASSGGRYTEAFF
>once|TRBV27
CASSLNPTGSIEKLFF
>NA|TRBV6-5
CASSYSIETNTEAFF
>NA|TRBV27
CASSLYSVGGADTQYF
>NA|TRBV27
CASSLSNPPGSVNNEQFF
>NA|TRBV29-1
CSVEGGGWGYDGELFF
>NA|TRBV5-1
CASSLEGSLGETQYF
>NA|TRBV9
CASSVGGLAGDEQYF
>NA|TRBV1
CTSSQDPTRTSGSNDPSYEQYF
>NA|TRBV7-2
CASSLAGQGGTQYF
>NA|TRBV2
CASSSNPTGLYTEAFF
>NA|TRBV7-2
CASSLTGAYEQYF
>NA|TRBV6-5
CASSSGTGADTQYF
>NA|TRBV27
CASTPLAGGPVGNEQFF
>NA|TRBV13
CASSLRGSDRPQHF
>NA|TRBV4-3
CASSHSHYEQYF
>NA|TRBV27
CASSQSPDWGEQYF
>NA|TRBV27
CASRPLIRSETQYF
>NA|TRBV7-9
CASSLVTSGNYEQYF
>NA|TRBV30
CAWDVGTGGSGSPRMNTGELFF
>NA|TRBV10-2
CASSQQEYQETQYF
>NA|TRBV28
CASIRSVGNTEAFF
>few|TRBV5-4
CASSLVGTGDSEAFF
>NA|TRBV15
CATSRKRGSSYNEQFF
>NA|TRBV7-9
CASSSSSLLAGPAGELFF
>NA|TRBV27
CASSARVRTPYNEQFF
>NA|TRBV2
CARRSKIDEKLFF
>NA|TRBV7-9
CASSKGSNTEAFF
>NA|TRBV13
CASSLPQTNEQFF
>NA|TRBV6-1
CASSEFPGDGYTF
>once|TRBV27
CASSKDPGPNYGYTF
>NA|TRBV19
CASSSGQGVDEQFF
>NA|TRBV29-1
CSTGTSGPNEQFF
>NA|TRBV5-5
CASGPGLAGAVYEQYF
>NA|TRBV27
CASSFWRGGGPEYF
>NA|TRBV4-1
CASSQDPSGLAGGTDTQYF
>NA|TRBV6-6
CASRTGTANEKLFF
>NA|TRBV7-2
CASSFGRVQPQHF
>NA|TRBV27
CASSHTTEAFF